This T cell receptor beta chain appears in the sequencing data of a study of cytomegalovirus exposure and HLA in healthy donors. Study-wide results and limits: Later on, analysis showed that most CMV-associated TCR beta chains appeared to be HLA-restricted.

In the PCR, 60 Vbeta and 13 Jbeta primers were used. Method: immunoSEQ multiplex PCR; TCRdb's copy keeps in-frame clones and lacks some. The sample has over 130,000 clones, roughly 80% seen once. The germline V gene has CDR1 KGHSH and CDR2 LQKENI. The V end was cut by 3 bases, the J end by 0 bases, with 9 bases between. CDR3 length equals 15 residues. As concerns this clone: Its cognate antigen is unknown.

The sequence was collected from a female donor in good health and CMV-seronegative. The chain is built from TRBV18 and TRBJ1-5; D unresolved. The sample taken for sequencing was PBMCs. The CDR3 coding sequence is TGTGCCAGCTCACCCCAGGTAAATAGCAATCAGCCCCAGCATTTT. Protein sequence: CASSPQVNSNQPQHF.